The T cell receptor (beta chain) described here comes from a study of blood T cell repertoires in COVID-19. V shed 5 bases, J shed 4 bases, and the junction held 13 bases outside the gene matches. The length of the CDR3 is 16 residues. CDR1 and CDR2 from the germline V gene are LNHNV and YYDKDF (reference sequence). Sequenced by immunoSEQ multiplex PCR; TCRdb stores in-frame clones only, minus some. Counted here are approximately 4,900 clones, roughly 89% occurring once; the ten biggest clones make up 20% to 25%. The sequenced material came from peripheral blood. The chain employs TRBV15 and TRBJ1-2, with 7 bases matching TRBD1. The origin of this receptor is a human donor in a cohort sampled during active COVID-19. The DNA of the CDR3 is TGTGCCACCAGCCCCCCCCTACAGGGGTCGGGCTATGGCTACACCTTC. It specifies CATSPPLQGSGYGYTF.